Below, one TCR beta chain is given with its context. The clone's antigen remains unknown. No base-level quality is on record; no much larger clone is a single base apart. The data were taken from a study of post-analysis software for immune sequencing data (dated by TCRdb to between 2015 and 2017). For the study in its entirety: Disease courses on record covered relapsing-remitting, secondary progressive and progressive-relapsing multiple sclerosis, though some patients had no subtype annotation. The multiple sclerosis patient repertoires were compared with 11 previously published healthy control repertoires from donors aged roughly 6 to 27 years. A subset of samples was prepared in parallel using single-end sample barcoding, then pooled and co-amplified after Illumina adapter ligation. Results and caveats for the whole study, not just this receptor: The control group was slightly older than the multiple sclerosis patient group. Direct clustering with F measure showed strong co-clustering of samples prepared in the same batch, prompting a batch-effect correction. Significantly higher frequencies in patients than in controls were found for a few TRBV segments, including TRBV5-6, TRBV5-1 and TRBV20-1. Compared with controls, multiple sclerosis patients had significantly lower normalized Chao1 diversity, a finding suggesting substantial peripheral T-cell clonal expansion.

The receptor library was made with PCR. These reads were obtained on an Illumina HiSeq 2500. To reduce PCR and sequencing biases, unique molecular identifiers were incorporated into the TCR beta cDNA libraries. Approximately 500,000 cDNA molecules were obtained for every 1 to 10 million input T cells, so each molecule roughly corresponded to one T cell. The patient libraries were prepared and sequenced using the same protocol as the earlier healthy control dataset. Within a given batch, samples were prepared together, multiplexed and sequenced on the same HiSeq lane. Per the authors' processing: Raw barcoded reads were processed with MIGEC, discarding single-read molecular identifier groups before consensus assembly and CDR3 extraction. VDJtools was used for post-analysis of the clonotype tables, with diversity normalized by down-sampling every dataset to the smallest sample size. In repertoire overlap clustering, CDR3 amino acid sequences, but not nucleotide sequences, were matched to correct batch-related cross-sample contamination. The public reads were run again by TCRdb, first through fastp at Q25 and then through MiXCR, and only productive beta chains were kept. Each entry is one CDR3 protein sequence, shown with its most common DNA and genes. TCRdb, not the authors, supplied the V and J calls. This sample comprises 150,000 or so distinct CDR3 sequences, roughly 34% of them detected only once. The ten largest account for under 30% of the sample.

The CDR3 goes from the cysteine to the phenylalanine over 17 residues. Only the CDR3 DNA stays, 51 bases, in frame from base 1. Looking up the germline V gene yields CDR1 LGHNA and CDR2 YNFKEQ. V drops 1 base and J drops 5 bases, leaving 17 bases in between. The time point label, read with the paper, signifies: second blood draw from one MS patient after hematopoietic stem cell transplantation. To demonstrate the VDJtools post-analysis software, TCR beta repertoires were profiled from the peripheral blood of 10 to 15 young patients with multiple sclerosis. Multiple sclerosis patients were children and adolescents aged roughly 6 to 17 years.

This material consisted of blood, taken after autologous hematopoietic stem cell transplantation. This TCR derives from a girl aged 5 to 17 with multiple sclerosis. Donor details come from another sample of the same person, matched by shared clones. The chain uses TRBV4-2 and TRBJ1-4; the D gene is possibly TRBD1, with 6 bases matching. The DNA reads TGTGCCAGCAGCCAAGCCCAGGGGAGGGGCTTGAATGAAAAACTGTTTTTT. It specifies CASSQAQGRGLNEKLFF.